This TCR beta chain was captured by sequencing in a study of control samples from healthy donors and cancer patients. Germline assignment: CDR1 SGHKS and CDR2 YYEKEE (reference sequence). The CDR3 length is 15 residues. The V end lost 0 bases, the J end lost 2 bases, and 12 bases lay between the germline ends. Method: immunoSEQ multiplex PCR; TCRdb's copy keeps in-frame clones and lacks some. This listing includes approximately 190,000 clones. The sequence came from a woman in her twenties or thirties in good health. The chain is built from TRBV5-5 and TRBJ2-7; D gene uncertain. Sequenced input: blood. The CDR3 here is CASSLEPGRPYEQYF. In DNA, the CDR3 is TGTGCCAGCAGCTTGGAGCCAGGTCGACCCTACGAGCAGTACTTC.